This T cell receptor (beta chain) was obtained from a study of tumor T cells in aggressive B-cell lymphoma. Profiling relied on immunoSEQ multiplex PCR, and the TCRdb table lists in-frame clones only, not all of them. This table has over a thousand clones, around 90% appearing once. V dropped 3 bases and J dropped 8; count of bases not matched to a gene: 13. CDR3 size: 16 residues. The germline V gene has CDR1 LNHDA and CDR2 SQIVND (reference sequence). The specimen was tumor tissue. The chain recombines TRBV19 with TRBJ1-2; TRBD1 aligns across 9 bases. The TCR originated in an adult with diffuse large B cell lymphoma. DNA of the CDR3: TGTGCCAGTAGTATTACCCCCTTACAGGGGGCGGTGGGCTACACCTTC. Amino acids: CASSITPLQGAVGYTF.